Below, 4 T cell receptor beta chains from the same sample are listed, as sequenced in a study of cytomegalovirus exposure and HLA in healthy donors. Primers included in the PCR were 60 Vbeta and 13 Jbeta primers. TCRdb's table, derived via immunoSEQ multiplex PCR, lists solely in-frame clones and lacks some. The sample carries 200,000 to 250,000 clones, more than 80% recorded once. The sample taken for sequencing was PBMCs. The source is a man aged 30 to 45 in good health and CMV-seronegative.

The rearrangement uses TRBV7-9 and TRBJ1-2, with TRBD1 as a possible D gene (6 bases). The ends were cut back, 1 base at V and 2 bases at J, with 11 bases in the middle. The CDR3 spans 15 residues. CDR1 and CDR2 from the germline V gene are SEHNR and FQNEAQ (reference sequence). The DNA of the CDR3 is TGTGCCAGCAGCTTAGACCCAGGACAGAACTATGGCTACACCTTC. It encodes CASSLDPGQNYGYTF.

The J gene is TRBJ2-3, the V gene TRBV28; no reliable D call. In germline, CDR1 is MDHEN, CDR2 SYDVKM. Trimming cost V 2 bases and J 5 bases, with 5 bases left between them. There are 12 residues in the CDR3. The CDR3 protein is CASSLAGDTQYF. CDR3 in DNA: TGTGCCAGCAGTTTAGCAGGAGATACGCAGTATTTT.

The CDR3 reads CASRRVGRGPNHEQFF. CDR3 coding DNA: TGTGCCAGCAGACGCGTTGGGCGGGGGCCCAACCACGAGCAGTTCTTC. The chain carries TRBV11-2 and TRBJ2-1; possibly TRBD2 for D (7 bases). The V end lost 6 bases, the J end lost 10 bases, and 25 bases lay between the germline ends. The CDR3 sequence is 16 residues long. Germline values: CDR1 SGHAT, CDR2 FQNNGV. Supplemented by reference TRBV11-2 and TRBJ2-1, the full variable domain reads EAGVAQSPRYKIIEKRQSVAFWCNPISGHATLYWYQQILGQGPKLLIQFQNNGVVDDSQLPKDRFSAERLKGVDSTLKIQPAKLEDSAVYLCASRRVGRGPNHEQFFGPGTRLTVL.

This clone was seen only once. This chain joins TRBV19 and TRBJ1-2, with D maybe TRBD1 (5 bases). The CDR3 is 12 residues long. The germline gives CDR1 LNHDA, CDR2 SQIVND (reference sequence). With 9 bases removed from V and 4 bases from J, the gap between germline ends came to 12 bases. CDR3 bases: TGTGCCAGCGGGGACTTAGTCTATGGCTACACCTTC. Protein sequence: CASGDLVYGYTF. Using reference TRBV19 and TRBJ1-2 for the parts outside the CDR3, the full variable domain is DGGITQSPKYLFRKEGQNVTLSCEQNLNHDAMYWYRQDPGQGLRLIYYSQIVNDFQKGDIAEGYSVSREKKESFPLTVTSAQKNPTAFYLCASGDLVYGYTFGSGTRLTVV.